This TCR beta chain was captured in a study of blood T cell repertoires in COVID-19. Across the study: Italy, Spain and the United States were the sources of the convalescent and acute COVID-19 samples. PBMCs, B-cell-depleted T cells, or T cells provided the cDNA or gDNA that made up the material.

Per the original data handling: It was from reference gene primer amplification that nucleated cell counts were estimated. Using immunoSEQ multiplex PCR, the repertoire was profiled, and TCRdb retains in-frame clones only, with some absent. From that table come the V and J calls and clone size; the DNA was used to work out D and trimming. The sample carries fewer than 70,000 clones, 85% recorded once. Remarks on this clone: The same CDR3 can be traced to other DNA sequences in this sample.

The CDR3 contains 13 residues. V lost 2 bases and J 1 base, leaving 5 bases between the germline ends. The germline V gene encodes CDR1 SGHAT and CDR2 FQNNGV. Sequencing input: peripheral blood. The chain has TRBV11-2 and TRBJ1-1, with D tentatively TRBD1 (5 bases). The clonotype originates from a man of 80 years or more with acute or convalescent COVID-19. CDR3 sequence: CASSLTGNTEAFF. The CDR3 region has the DNA TGTGCCAGCAGCTTAACAGGGAACACTGAAGCTTTCTTT.